The source of this T cell receptor beta chain is a study of technical replicates of blood from a handful of donors. Profiled with immunoSEQ multiplex PCR; TCRdb holds only in-frame clones, not every one. The table records under 75,000 clones, approximately 83% of them present only once. This sequence was found in a human donor in good health. Some clones in this sample may be carry-over from other donors' samples. The sample was PBMCs.

CDR3 protein: CASSPILASSSYEQYF. CDR3 nucleotides: TGTGCCAGCAGTCCGATCCTAGCTTCTAGCTCCTACGAGCAGTACTTC. This chain links TRBV27 with TRBJ2-7, with TRBD2 as a possible D gene (5 bases). Per germline, CDR1 MNHEY and CDR2 SMNVEV (reference sequence). This CDR3 has 16 residues. V shed 5 bases and J shed 0 bases, with 17 bases lying between them.